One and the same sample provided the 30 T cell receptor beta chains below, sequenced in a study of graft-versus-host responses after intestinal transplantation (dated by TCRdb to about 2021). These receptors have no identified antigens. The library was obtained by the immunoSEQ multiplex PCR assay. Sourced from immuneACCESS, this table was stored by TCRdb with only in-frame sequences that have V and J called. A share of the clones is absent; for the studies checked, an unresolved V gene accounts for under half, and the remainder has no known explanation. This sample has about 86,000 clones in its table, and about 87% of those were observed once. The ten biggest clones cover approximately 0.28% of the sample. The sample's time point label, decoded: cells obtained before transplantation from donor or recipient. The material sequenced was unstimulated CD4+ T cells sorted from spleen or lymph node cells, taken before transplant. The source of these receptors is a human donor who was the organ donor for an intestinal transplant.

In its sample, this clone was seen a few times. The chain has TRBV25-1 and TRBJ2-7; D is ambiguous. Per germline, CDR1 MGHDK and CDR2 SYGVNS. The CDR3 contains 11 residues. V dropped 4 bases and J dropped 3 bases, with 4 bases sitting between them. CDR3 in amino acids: CASSGHYEQYF. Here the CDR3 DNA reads TGTGCCAGCAGTGGTCACTACGAGCAGTACTTC.

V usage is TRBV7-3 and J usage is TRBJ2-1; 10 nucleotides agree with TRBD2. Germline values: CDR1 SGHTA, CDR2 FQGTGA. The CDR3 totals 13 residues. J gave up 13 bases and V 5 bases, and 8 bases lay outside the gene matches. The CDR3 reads CASSPQRGGSQFF. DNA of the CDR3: TGTGCCAGCAGCCCCCAGCGGGGGGGCTCTCAGTTCTTC.

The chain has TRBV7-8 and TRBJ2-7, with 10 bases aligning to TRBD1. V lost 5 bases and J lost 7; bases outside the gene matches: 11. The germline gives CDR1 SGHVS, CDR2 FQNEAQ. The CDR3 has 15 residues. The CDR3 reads CASSHQGQGLMEQYF. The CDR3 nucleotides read TGTGCCAGCAGCCACCAGGGACAGGGGCTTATGGAGCAGTACTTC.

This CDR3 is CASSLGGRGTYGYTF. CDR3 nucleotides: TGCGCCAGCAGCTTGGGAGGCAGGGGGACCTATGGCTACACCTTC. This chain links TRBV5-1 with TRBJ1-2; 7 bases align to TRBD1. Germline assignment: CDR1 SGHRS and CDR2 YFSETQ. V dropped 0 bases and J dropped 4; count of bases not matched to a gene: 6. The CDR3 sequence is 15 residues long.

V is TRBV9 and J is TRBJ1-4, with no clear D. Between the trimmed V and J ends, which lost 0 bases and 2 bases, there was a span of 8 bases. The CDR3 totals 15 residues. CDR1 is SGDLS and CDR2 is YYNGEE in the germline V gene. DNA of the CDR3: TGTGCCAGCAGCGTAGGAGGAGTTACTAATGAAAAACTGTTTTTT. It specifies CASSVGGVTNEKLFF.

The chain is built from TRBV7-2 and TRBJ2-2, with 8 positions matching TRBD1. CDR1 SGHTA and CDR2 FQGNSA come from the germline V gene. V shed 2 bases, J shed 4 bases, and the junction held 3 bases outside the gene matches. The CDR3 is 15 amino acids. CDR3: CASSLQGAFTGELFF. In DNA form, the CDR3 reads TGTGCCAGCAGCTTACAGGGGGCCTTCACCGGGGAGCTGTTTTTT.

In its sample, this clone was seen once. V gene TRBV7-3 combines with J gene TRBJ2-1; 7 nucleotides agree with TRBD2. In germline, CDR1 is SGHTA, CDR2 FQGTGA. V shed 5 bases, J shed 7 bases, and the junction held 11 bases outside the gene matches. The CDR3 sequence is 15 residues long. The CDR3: CASSPAGGRANEQFF. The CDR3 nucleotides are TGTGCCAGCAGCCCCGCCGGGGGGAGAGCGAATGAGCAGTTCTTC.

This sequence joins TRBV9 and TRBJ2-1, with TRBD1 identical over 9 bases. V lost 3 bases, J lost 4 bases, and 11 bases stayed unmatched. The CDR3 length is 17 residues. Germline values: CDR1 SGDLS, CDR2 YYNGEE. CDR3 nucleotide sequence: TGTGCCAGCAGCGCCACGACCGGGACAGGGACTTACAATGAGCAGTTCTTC. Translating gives CASSATTGTGTYNEQFF.

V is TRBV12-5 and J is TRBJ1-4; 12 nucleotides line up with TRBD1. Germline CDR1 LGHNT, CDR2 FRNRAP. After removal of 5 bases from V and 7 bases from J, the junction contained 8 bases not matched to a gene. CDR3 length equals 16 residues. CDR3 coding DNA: TGTGCTAGTGGTCGGGACAGGGGGCGATTTGGTGAAAAACTGTTTTTT. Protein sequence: CASGRDRGRFGEKLFF.

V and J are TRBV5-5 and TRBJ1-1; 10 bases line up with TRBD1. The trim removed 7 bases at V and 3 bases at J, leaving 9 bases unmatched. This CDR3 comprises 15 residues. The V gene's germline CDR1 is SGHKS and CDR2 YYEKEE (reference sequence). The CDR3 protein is CASGGTGAIDTEAFF. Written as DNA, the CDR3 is TGTGCCAGCGGGGGGACAGGGGCGATTGACACTGAAGCTTTCTTT.

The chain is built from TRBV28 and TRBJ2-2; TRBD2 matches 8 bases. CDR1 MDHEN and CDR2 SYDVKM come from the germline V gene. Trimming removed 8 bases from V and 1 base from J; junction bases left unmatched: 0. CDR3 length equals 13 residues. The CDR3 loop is CASAGGNTGELFF. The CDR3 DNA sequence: TGTGCCAGCGCGGGAGGGAACACCGGGGAGCTGTTTTTT.

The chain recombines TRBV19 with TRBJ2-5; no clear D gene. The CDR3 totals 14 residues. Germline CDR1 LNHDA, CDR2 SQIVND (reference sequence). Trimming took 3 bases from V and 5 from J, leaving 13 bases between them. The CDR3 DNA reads TGTGCCAGTAGTATGAGATTGGCCGGGGAGACCCAGTACTTC. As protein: CASSMRLAGETQYF.

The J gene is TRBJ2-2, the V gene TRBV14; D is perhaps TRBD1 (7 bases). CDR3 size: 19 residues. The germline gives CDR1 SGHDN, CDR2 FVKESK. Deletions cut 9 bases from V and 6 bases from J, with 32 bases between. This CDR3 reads CASSVARRGRFSLSGELFF. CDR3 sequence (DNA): TGTGCCAGTTCCGTTGCGAGGAGGGGGCGTTTTTCTCTCTCCGGGGAGCTGTTTTTT.

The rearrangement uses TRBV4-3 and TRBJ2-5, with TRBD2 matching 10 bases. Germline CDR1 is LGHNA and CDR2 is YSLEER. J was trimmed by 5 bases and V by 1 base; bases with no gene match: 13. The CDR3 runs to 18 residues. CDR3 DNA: TGCGCCAGCAGCCAAGTCGGTTCTAGCGGGAGACTGGCGGAGACCCAGTACTTC. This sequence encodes CASSQVGSSGRLAETQYF.

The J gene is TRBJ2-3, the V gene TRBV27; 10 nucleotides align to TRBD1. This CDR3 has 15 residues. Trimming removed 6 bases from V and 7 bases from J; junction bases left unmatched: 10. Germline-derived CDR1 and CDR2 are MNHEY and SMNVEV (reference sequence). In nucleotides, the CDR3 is TGTGCCAGCAGCCGAGACAGGGGGCGGGGGAATACGCAGTATTTT. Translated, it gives CASSRDRGRGNTQYF.

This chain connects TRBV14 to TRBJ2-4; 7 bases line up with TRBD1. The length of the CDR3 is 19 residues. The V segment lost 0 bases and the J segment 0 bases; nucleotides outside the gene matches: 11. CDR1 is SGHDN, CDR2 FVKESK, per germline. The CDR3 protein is CASSQERDRAALAKNIQYF. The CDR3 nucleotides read TGTGCCAGCAGCCAAGAAAGAGACAGGGCAGCACTAGCCAAAAACATTCAGTACTTC.

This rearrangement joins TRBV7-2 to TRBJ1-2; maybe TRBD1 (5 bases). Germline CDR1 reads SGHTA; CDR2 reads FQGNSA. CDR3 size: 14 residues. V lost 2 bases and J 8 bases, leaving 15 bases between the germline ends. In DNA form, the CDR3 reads TGTGCCAGCAGCTTATCCCCGACAGTTGCCGGCTACACCTTC. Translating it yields CASSLSPTVAGYTF.

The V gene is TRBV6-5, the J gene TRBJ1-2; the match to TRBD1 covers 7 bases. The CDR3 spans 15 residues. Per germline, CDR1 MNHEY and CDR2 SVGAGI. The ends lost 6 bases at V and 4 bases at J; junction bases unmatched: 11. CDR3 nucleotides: TGTGCCAGCAGCTTCACCGGGACAGCGAGCTATGGCTACACCTTC. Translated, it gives CASSFTGTASYGYTF.

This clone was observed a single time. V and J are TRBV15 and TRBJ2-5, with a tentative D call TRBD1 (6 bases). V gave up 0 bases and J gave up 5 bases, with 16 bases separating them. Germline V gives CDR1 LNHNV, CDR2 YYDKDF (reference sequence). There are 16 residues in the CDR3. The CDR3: CATSRDISGAWETQYF. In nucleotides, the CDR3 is TGTGCCACCAGCAGAGATATTTCAGGGGCGTGGGAGACCCAGTACTTC.

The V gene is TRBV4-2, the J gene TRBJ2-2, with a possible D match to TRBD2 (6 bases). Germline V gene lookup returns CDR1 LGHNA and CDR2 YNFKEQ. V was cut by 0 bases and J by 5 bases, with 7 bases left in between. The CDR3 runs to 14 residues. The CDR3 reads CASSQEAGTGELFF. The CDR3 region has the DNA TGTGCCAGCAGCCAAGAGGCGGGAACCGGGGAGCTGTTTTTT.

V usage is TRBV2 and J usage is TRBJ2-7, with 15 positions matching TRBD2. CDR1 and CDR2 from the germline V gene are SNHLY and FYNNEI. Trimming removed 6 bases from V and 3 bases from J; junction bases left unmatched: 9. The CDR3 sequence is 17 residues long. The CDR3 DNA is TGTGCCAGCAGGCGGGGACTAGCGGGGGGCCCTTTCTACGAGCAGTACTTC. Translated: CASRRGLAGGPFYEQYF.

The CDR3 here is CASSASPSTDTQYF. The CDR3 DNA follows: TGTGCCAGCAGTGCTAGCCCAAGCACAGATACGCAGTATTTT. V gene TRBV2 combines with J gene TRBJ2-3; D might be TRBD2 (5 bases). Germline CDR1 is SNHLY and CDR2 is FYNNEI. V lost 4 bases and J 0 bases, leaving 8 bases between the germline ends. CDR3 length: 14 amino acids.

CDR3 sequence (DNA): TGCGCCAGCAGCTTGGCTGGGGGAGGGACCTACGAGCAGTACTTC. Its protein is CASSLAGGGTYEQYF. The chain uses TRBV5-1 and TRBJ2-7, with 7 bases identical to TRBD2. Germline lookup yields CDR1 SGHRS and CDR2 YFSETQ. The CDR3 totals 15 residues. V gave up 0 bases and J gave up 2 bases; unmatched junction bases: 5.

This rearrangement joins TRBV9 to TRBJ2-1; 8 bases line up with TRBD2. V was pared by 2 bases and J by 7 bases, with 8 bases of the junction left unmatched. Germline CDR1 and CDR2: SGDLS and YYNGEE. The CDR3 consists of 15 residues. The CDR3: CASSVSGRNRNEQFF. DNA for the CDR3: TGTGCCAGCAGCGTCAGCGGGAGAAATAGGAATGAGCAGTTCTTC.

CDR3 bases: TGTGCCAGCAGTTCCGCGACTCCCTACGAGCAGTACTTC. Its translation: CASSSATPYEQYF. The chain uses TRBV25-1 and TRBJ2-7; D gene ambiguous. CDR1 and CDR2 from the germline V gene are MGHDK and SYGVNS. This CDR3 spans 13 amino acids. V dropped 5 bases and J dropped 2 bases, with 10 bases sitting between them.

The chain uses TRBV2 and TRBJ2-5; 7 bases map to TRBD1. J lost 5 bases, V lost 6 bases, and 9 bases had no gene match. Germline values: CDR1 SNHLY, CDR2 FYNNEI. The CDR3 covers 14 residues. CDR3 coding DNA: TGTGCCAGCAGCGAACAGGGGTCTGGCGAGACCCAGTACTTC. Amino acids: CASSEQGSGETQYF.

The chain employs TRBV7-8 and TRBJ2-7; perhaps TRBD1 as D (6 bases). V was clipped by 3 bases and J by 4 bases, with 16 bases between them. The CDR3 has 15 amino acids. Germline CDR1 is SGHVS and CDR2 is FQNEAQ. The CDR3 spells CASSFRGALWYEQYF. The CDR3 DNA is TGTGCCAGCAGCTTCAGGGGCGCTTTGTGGTACGAGCAGTACTTC.

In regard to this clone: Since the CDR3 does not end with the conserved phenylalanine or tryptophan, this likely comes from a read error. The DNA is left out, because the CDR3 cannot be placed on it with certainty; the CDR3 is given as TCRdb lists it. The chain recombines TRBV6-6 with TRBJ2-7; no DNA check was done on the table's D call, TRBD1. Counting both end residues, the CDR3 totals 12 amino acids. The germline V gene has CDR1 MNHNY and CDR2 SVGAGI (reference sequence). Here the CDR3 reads CASSYVQGQLVS.

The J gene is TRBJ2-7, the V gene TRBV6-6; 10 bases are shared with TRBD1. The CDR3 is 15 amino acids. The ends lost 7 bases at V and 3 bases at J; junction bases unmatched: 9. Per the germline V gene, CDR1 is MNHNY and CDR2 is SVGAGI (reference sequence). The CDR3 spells CASTRPGQGSYEQYF. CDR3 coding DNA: TGTGCCAGCACCAGACCGGGACAGGGGAGCTACGAGCAGTACTTC.

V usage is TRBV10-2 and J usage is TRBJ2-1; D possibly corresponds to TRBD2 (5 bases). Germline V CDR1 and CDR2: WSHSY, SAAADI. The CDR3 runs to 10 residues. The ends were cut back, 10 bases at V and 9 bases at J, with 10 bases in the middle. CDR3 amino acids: CATGVSEQFF. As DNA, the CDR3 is TGCGCCACCGGGGTCAGTGAGCAGTTCTTC.